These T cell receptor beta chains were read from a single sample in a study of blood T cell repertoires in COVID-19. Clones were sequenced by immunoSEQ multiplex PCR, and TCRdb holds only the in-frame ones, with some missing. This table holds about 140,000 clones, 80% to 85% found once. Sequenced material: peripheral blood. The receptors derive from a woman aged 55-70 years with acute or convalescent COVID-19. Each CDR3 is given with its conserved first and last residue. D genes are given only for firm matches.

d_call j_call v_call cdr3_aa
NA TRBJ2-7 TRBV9 CASSATAHPSHEQYF
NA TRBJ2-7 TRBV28 CATRPDSAPEQYF
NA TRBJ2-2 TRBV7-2 CASSLRPSLGELFF
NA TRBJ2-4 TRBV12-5 CASALELGSGKNIQYF
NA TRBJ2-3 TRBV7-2 CASSLSTGTDTQYF
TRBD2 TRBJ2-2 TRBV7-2 CASSPSGRGVATGELFF
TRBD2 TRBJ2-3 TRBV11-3 CASSFDSGRGTDTQYF
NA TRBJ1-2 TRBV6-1 CASSDLNGVGGYTF
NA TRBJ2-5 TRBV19 CASSIFVAETQYF
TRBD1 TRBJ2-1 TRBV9 CASSVSLGTGDNEQFF
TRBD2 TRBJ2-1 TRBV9 CASSKRRVLADEQFF
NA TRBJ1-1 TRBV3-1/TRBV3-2 CASSQQGLGTEAFF
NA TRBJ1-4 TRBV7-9 CASSLYGVLEISLNEKLFF
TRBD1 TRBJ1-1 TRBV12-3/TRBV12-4 CASRLQGATEAFF
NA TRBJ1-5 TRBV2 CASNGAGGIDQPQHF
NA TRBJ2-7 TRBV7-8 CASSPSGRGEQYF
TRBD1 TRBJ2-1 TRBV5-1 CASSSAGTGGRNEQFF
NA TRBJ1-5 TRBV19 CASSIAGGGQPQHF
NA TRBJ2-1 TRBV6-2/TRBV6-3 CASSQGTRYQFF
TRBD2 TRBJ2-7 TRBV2 CASSDLAGTYEQYF
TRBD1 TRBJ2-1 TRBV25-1 CASQPGGPYNEQFF
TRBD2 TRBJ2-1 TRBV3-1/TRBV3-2 CASSSTSGSYNEQFF
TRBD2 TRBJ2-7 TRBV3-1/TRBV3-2 CASSWGTRRQLGEQYF
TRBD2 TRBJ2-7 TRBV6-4 CASSDEGMITSGSFNEQYF
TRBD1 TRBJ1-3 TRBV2 CASRRQGLAGNTIYF
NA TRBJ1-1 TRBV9 CASSVDGGVNTEAFF
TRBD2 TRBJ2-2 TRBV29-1 CSVPFEREEDTGELFF
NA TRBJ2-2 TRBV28 CASQGYSAGELFF
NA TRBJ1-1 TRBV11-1 CASSPTPGYAFF
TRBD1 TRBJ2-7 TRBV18 CASSQGQDYEQYF
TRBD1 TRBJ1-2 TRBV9 CASSAGGYGYTF
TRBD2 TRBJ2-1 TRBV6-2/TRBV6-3 CASSYRLAGVRAPYNEQFF
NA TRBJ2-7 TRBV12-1 CASSSGTTGLPSYEQYF
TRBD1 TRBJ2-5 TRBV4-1 CASSQDRTGGMYQETQYF
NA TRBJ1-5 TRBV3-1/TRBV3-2 CASSPGGYSNQPQHF
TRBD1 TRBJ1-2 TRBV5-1 CASSRQGDGYTF
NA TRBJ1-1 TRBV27 CASSPLGTGLRTEAFF
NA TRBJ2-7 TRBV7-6 CASSPTSGSYEQYF
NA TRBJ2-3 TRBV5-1 CASSLGTERDTQYF
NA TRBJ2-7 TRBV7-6 CASSQLWYREHEQYF
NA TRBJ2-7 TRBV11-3 CASSLDSGEQYF
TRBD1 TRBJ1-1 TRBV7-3 CASSLTPGGGMTEAFF
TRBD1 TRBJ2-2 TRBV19 CASRTGGGNTGELFF